These T cell receptor beta chains were read from a single sample in a study of cytomegalovirus exposure and HLA in healthy donors. Clones were read by immunoSEQ multiplex PCR, and TCRdb kept only the in-frame ones, dropping some. The sample records tens of thousands of clones, around 79% being singletons. Sequenced input: PBMCs. Receptors originate from a female donor in good health and CMV-seronegative. CDR3s include the opening cysteine and the closing phenylalanine or tryptophan. The order of the fields is clone size, J gene, D gene, V gene, CDR3 protein, CDR3 DNA. D genes are given only for firm matches. Not all rows give a size; the values are once, few, many and, for expanded clones, a class.

clone size: NA; J gene: TRBJ2-1; D gene: TRBD1; V gene: TRBV6-4; CDR3 protein: CASSDAPGQGDNEQFF; CDR3 DNA: TGTGCCAGCAGTGACGCCCCGGGACAGGGCGACAATGAGCAGTTCTTC
clone size: NA; J gene: TRBJ1-1; D gene: NA; V gene: TRBV7-9; CDR3 protein: CASSLPGGRYNTEAFF; CDR3 DNA: TGTGCCAGCAGCCTACCCGGTGGGAGGTATAACACTGAAGCTTTCTTT
clone size: few; J gene: TRBJ1-5; D gene: TRBD1; V gene: TRBV2; CDR3 protein: CASRTDRGDAQPQHF; CDR3 DNA: TGTGCCAGCAGAACGGACAGGGGGGACGCTCAGCCCCAGCATTTT
clone size: NA; J gene: TRBJ1-1; D gene: NA; V gene: TRBV29-1; CDR3 protein: CSVAGQDLRSTEAFF; CDR3 DNA: TGCAGCGTTGCAGGGCAGGACCTCAGGAGCACTGAAGCTTTCTTT
clone size: NA; J gene: TRBJ1-1; D gene: NA; V gene: TRBV6-4; CDR3 protein: CASSDGYSQAFF; CDR3 DNA: TGTGCCAGCAGTGACGGGTACAGCCAAGCTTTCTTT
clone size: NA; J gene: TRBJ1-6; D gene: TRBD1; V gene: TRBV18; CDR3 protein: CASSSDRGYSPLHF; CDR3 DNA: TGTGCCAGCTCATCGGACAGGGGGTATTCACCCCTCCACTTT
clone size: NA; J gene: TRBJ2-3; D gene: NA; V gene: TRBV15; CDR3 protein: CATSRDGQVTDTQYF; CDR3 DNA: TGTGCCACCAGCAGAGATGGGCAGGTCACAGATACGCAGTATTTT
clone size: NA; J gene: TRBJ2-1; D gene: NA; V gene: TRBV2; CDR3 protein: CAMGGTLYNEQFF; CDR3 DNA: TGTGCCATGGGCGGGACCCTTTACAATGAGCAGTTCTTC
clone size: few; J gene: TRBJ1-6; D gene: NA; V gene: TRBV30; CDR3 protein: CAWSVLLGAGSPLHF; CDR3 DNA: TGTGCCTGGAGTGTCCTTCTGGGAGCTGGCTCACCCCTCCACTTT
clone size: NA; J gene: TRBJ2-2; D gene: TRBD1; V gene: TRBV7-9; CDR3 protein: CASSLGGGEGTGELFF; CDR3 DNA: TGTGCCAGCAGCTTAGGAGGGGGCGAAGGCACCGGGGAGCTGTTTTTT
clone size: NA; J gene: TRBJ1-4; D gene: NA; V gene: TRBV30; CDR3 protein: CAWRPLEEKLFF; CDR3 DNA: TGTGCCTGGAGGCCCCTTGAGGAAAAACTGTTTTTT
clone size: NA; J gene: TRBJ2-1; D gene: NA; V gene: TRBV2; CDR3 protein: CASTGEAGTHGEQFF; CDR3 DNA: TGTGCCAGCACGGGGGAGGCAGGGACCCACGGTGAGCAGTTCTTC
clone size: NA; J gene: TRBJ2-3; D gene: TRBD2; V gene: TRBV5-1; CDR3 protein: CASQEGPSGSTDTQYF; CDR3 DNA: TGCGCCAGCCAGGAGGGGCCTAGCGGGAGCACAGATACGCAGTATTTT
clone size: few; J gene: TRBJ1-5; D gene: TRBD1; V gene: TRBV7-6; CDR3 protein: CASSRTGDSNQPQHF; CDR3 DNA: TGTGCCAGCAGCCGAACAGGGGATAGCAATCAGCCCCAGCATTTT
clone size: NA; J gene: TRBJ2-5; D gene: NA; V gene: TRBV19; CDR3 protein: CASSIGGLETQYF; CDR3 DNA: TGTGCCAGTAGTATCGGAGGATTAGAGACCCAGTACTTC
clone size: NA; J gene: TRBJ2-7; D gene: NA; V gene: TRBV6-5; CDR3 protein: CASSYSGAGLYEQYF; CDR3 DNA: TGTGCCAGCAGTTACTCGGGGGCAGGCCTCTACGAGCAGTACTTC
clone size: few; J gene: TRBJ1-5; D gene: TRBD1; V gene: TRBV19; CDR3 protein: CASSKGQGWDQPQHF; CDR3 DNA: TGTGCCAGTAGTAAGGGACAGGGCTGGGATCAGCCCCAGCATTTT
clone size: few; J gene: TRBJ2-7; D gene: NA; V gene: TRBV2; CDR3 protein: CASGTQAPYEQYF; CDR3 DNA: TGTGCCAGCGGCACACAGGCTCCCTACGAGCAGTACTTC
clone size: NA; J gene: TRBJ1-2; D gene: NA; V gene: TRBV7-9; CDR3 protein: CASSLRGGEYGYTF; CDR3 DNA: TGTGCCAGCAGCTTAAGGGGGGGTGAATATGGCTACACCTTC
clone size: few; J gene: TRBJ1-1; D gene: NA; V gene: TRBV5-1; CDR3 protein: CASSLAGDTEAFF; CDR3 DNA: TGCGCCAGCAGCTTGGCAGGGGACACTGAAGCTTTCTTT
clone size: NA; J gene: TRBJ2-7; D gene: NA; V gene: TRBV7-2; CDR3 protein: CASSPRVTYEQYF; CDR3 DNA: TGTGCCAGCAGCCCTCGAGTAACCTACGAGCAGTACTTC
clone size: NA; J gene: TRBJ2-5; D gene: NA; V gene: TRBV30; CDR3 protein: CAWSARETQYF; CDR3 DNA: TGTGCCTGGAGTGCCCGAGAGACCCAGTACTTC
clone size: NA; J gene: TRBJ2-7; D gene: TRBD1; V gene: TRBV19; CDR3 protein: CASSMEGGLEQYF; CDR3 DNA: TGTGCCAGTAGTATGGAAGGGGGCTTGGAGCAGTACTTC
clone size: NA; J gene: TRBJ2-3; D gene: TRBD2; V gene: TRBV9; CDR3 protein: CASSPPGTSGTDTQYF; CDR3 DNA: TGTGCCAGCAGCCCCCCCGGGACTAGCGGCACAGATACGCAGTATTTT
clone size: NA; J gene: TRBJ2-3; D gene: NA; V gene: TRBV5-1; CDR3 protein: CASSLGQFTDTQYF; CDR3 DNA: TGCGCCAGCAGCTTGGGACAGTTCACAGATACGCAGTATTTT
clone size: NA; J gene: TRBJ1-6; D gene: TRBD1; V gene: TRBV4-2; CDR3 protein: CASSPRAGSGGQSPLHF; CDR3 DNA: TGTGCCAGCAGCCCCCGGGCGGGGTCAGGGGGACAGTCACCCCTCCACTTT
clone size: NA; J gene: TRBJ1-2; D gene: NA; V gene: TRBV5-1; CDR3 protein: CASSSTARGAANYGYTF; CDR3 DNA: TGCGCCAGCAGCTCAACCGCAAGGGGTGCGGCGAACTATGGCTACACCTTC
clone size: few; J gene: TRBJ2-3; D gene: TRBD1; V gene: TRBV5-1; CDR3 protein: CASSFHRDRVSDTQYF; CDR3 DNA: TGCGCCAGCAGCTTTCACCGGGACAGGGTCTCAGATACGCAGTATTTT
clone size: NA; J gene: TRBJ1-3; D gene: NA; V gene: TRBV28; CDR3 protein: CASSSTRGSGNTIYF; CDR3 DNA: TGTGCCAGCAGTTCCACCAGGGGCTCTGGAAACACCATATATTTT
clone size: NA; J gene: TRBJ2-3; D gene: NA; V gene: TRBV2; CDR3 protein: CASHRQGSTDTQYF; CDR3 DNA: TGTGCCTCCCATCGACAAGGAAGCACAGATACGCAGTATTTT
clone size: NA; J gene: TRBJ2-1; D gene: NA; V gene: TRBV18; CDR3 protein: CASSPRGTSQDEQFF; CDR3 DNA: TGTGCCAGCTCACCCCGCGGAACTAGCCAGGATGAGCAGTTCTTC
clone size: NA; J gene: TRBJ2-7; D gene: NA; V gene: TRBV11-2; CDR3 protein: CASSSQWRGSYEQYF; CDR3 DNA: TGTGCCAGCAGCTCCCAGTGGAGAGGATCCTACGAGCAGTACTTC
clone size: NA; J gene: TRBJ2-1; D gene: NA; V gene: TRBV28; CDR3 protein: CASSSSDRGQFF; CDR3 DNA: NA
clone size: few; J gene: TRBJ1-4; D gene: NA; V gene: TRBV5-6; CDR3 protein: CASSGRPSTNEKLFF; CDR3 DNA: TGTGCCAGCAGTGGCAGGCCTTCAACTAATGAAAAACTGTTTTTT
clone size: few; J gene: TRBJ2-6; D gene: TRBD1; V gene: TRBV18; CDR3 protein: CASSPTGDRGAPSGANVLTF; CDR3 DNA: TGTGCCAGCTCACCAACGGGTGACAGGGGTGCTCCCTCTGGGGCCAACGTCCTGACTTTC
clone size: NA; J gene: TRBJ1-5; D gene: NA; V gene: TRBV19; CDR3 protein: CASSIVGKNQPQHF; CDR3 DNA: TGTGCCAGTAGTATAGTCGGGAAGAATCAGCCCCAGCATTTT
clone size: few; J gene: TRBJ2-2; D gene: TRBD2; V gene: TRBV18; CDR3 protein: CASSRAAGGNTGELFF; CDR3 DNA: TGTGCCAGCTCTAGAGCAGCGGGAGGAAACACCGGGGAGCTGTTTTTT
clone size: NA; J gene: TRBJ2-7; D gene: TRBD2; V gene: TRBV10-3; CDR3 protein: CAISGGGGAAPEQYF; CDR3 DNA: TGTGCCATCTCGGGAGGAGGCGGGGCGGCCCCAGAGCAGTACTTC
clone size: NA; J gene: TRBJ1-5; D gene: NA; V gene: TRBV28; CDR3 protein: CASSLSGNSNQPQHF; CDR3 DNA: TGTGCCAGCAGTTTAAGCGGAAATAGCAATCAGCCCCAGCATTTT
clone size: NA; J gene: TRBJ1-3; D gene: TRBD1; V gene: TRBV7-9; CDR3 protein: CASSFQGQAGNTIYF; CDR3 DNA: TGTGCCAGCTCCTTCCAAGGACAGGCGGGAAACACCATATATTTT
clone size: NA; J gene: TRBJ1-3; D gene: NA; V gene: TRBV9; CDR3 protein: CASSGGSSGNTIYF; CDR3 DNA: TGTGCCAGCTCCGGCGGTAGCTCTGGAAACACCATATATTTT
clone size: NA; J gene: TRBJ2-5; D gene: NA; V gene: TRBV6-6; CDR3 protein: CASSYSRLVETQYF; CDR3 DNA: TGTGCCAGCAGTTACTCAAGACTCGTAGAGACCCAGTACTTC
clone size: NA; J gene: TRBJ2-2; D gene: TRBD2; V gene: TRBV2; CDR3 protein: CASSSTSGRINTGELFF; CDR3 DNA: TGTGCCAGCAGTTCGACTAGCGGGAGGATCAACACCGGGGAGCTGTTTTTT